The clone carrying this TCR beta chain was picked up a small number of times. The sample originates from a study of patients and donors after allogeneic stem cell transplantation. Each CDR3 protein gets one entry after TCRdb re-called the RT-PCR reads with MiXCR. The table has about 160,000 distinct CDR3 sequences, about a quarter seen once. Per germline, CDR1 MNHEY and CDR2 SVGEGT. V lost 5 bases and J lost 0; bases outside the gene matches: 5. This CDR3 has 15 residues. This clonotype was obtained from a human donor who was either an allogeneic HSCT recipient or a stem cell or donor lymphocyte infusion donor (not recorded which). It is not recorded whose cells these are; they may come from a transplant donor. Source material: blood, either unsorted or a sorted T cell fraction (not recorded which). The rearrangement links TRBV6-2 or TRBV6-3 to TRBJ2-7, with 9 bases that match TRBD1. CDR3 nucleotide sequence: TGTGCCAGCAGTGCGGACAGGGGCTTCTCCTACGAGCAGTACTTC. Its protein is CASSADRGFSYEQYF.